The sequence of this T cell receptor (beta chain) was determined in a study of T cells of healthy individuals. At least ten counts were recorded for this clonotype. TCRdb itself ran the 5' RACE reads through MiXCR, one entry per CDR3 protein. Of around 98,000 distinct CDR3 sequences in the sample, approximately 18% were seen once. Trimming removed 5 bases at V and 2 bases at J, with 4 bases between. Germline V gives CDR1 LGHDT, CDR2 YNNKEL (reference sequence). The length of the CDR3 is 12 residues. The chain links TRBV3-1 to TRBJ2-1; the D is unclear. This clonotype originated in a human donor in good health. CDR3 sequence: CASSTTYNEQFF. The CDR3 DNA reads as TGTGCCAGCAGCACAACCTACAATGAGCAGTTCTTC.